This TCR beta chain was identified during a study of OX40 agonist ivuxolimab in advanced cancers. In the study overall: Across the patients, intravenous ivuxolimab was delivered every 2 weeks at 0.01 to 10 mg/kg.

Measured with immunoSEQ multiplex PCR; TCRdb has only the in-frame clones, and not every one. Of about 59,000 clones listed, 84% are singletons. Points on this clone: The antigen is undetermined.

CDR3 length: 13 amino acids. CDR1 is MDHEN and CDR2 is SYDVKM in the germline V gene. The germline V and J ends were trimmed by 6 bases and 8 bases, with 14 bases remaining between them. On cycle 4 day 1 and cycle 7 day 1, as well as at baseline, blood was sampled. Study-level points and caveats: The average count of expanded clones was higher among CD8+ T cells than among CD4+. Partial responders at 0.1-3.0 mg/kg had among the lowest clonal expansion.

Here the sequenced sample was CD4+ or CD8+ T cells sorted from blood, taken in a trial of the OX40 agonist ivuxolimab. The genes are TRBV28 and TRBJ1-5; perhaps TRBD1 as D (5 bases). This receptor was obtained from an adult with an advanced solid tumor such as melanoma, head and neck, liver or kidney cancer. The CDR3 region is CASSPPLGEPQHF. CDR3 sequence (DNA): TGTGCCAGCAGCCCGCCCCTAGGGGAGCCCCAGCATTTT.